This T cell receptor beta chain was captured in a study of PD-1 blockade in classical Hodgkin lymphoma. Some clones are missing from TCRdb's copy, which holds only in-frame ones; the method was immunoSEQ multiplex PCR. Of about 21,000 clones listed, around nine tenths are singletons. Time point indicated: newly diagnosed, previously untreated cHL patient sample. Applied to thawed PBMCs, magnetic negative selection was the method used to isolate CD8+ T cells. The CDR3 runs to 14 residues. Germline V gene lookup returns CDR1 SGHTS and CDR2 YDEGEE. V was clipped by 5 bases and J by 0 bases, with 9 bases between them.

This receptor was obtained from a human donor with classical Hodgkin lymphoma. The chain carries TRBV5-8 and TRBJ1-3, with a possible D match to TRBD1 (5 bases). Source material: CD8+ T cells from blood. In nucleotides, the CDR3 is TGTGCCAGCAGACGACAGTCCTCTGGAAACACCATATATTTT. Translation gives CASRRQSSGNTIYF.